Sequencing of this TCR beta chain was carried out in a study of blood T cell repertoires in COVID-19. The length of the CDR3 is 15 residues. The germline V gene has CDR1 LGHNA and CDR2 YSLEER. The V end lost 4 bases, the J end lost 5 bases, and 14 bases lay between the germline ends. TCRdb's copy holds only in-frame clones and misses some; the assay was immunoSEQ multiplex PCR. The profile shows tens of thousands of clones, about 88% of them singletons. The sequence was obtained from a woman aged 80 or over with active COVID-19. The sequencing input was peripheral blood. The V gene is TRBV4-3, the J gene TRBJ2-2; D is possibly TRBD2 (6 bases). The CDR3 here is CASSLEVAATGELFF. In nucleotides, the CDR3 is TGCGCCAGCAGCCTCGAGGTAGCGGCGACCGGGGAGCTGTTTTTT.